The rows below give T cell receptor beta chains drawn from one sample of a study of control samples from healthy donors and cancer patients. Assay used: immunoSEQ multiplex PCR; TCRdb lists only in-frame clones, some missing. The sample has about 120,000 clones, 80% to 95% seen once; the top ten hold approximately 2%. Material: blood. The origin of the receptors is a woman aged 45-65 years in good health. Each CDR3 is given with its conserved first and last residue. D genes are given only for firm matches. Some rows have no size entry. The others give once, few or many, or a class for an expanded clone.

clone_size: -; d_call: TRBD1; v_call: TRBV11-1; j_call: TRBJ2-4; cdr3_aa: CASSPGTGKAKNIQYF; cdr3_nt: TGTGCCAGCAGCCCTGGGACAGGTAAAGCCAAAAACATTCAGTACTTC
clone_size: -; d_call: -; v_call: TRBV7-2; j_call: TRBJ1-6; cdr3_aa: CASSLSYNSPLHF; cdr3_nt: TGTGCCAGCAGCTTATCTTATAATTCACCCCTCCACTTT
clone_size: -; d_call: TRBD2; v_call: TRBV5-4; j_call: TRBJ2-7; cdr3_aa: CASSQTSGRGSEQYF; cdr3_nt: TGTGCCAGCAGCCAGACTAGCGGGAGAGGGAGCGAGCAGTACTTC
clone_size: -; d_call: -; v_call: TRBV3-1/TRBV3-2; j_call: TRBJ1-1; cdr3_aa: CASGGRATNTEAFF; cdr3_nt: TGTGCCAGCGGTGGAAGGGCGACGAACACTGAAGCTTTCTTT
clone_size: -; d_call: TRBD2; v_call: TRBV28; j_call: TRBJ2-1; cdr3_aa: CASSGAGGFWYPFF; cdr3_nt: TGTGCCAGCAGTGGAGCGGGAGGGTTCTGGTACCCGTTCTTC
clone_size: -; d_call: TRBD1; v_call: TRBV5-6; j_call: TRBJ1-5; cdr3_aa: CASSRTGGYSQPQHF; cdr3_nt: TGTGCCAGCAGCAGGACAGGGGGGTACAGTCAGCCCCAGCATTTT
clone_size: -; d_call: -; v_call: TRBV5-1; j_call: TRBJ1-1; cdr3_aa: CASSLEGGSTEAFF; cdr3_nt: TGCGCCAGCAGCTTGGAGGGGGGAAGCACTGAAGCTTTCTTT
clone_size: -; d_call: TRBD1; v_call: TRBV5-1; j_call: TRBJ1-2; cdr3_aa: CASSYGDRGTYGYTF; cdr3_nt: TGCGCCAGCAGCTATGGGGACAGAGGCACCTATGGCTACACCTTC
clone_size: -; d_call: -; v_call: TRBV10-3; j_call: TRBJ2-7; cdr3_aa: CAISPGTLTYEQYF; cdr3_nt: TGTGCCATTAGTCCCGGGACGTTGACCTACGAGCAGTACTTC
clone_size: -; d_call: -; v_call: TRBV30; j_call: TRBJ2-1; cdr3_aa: CAWSSGSGLNEQFF; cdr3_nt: TGTGCCTGGAGTTCCGGGAGCGGCTTGAATGAGCAGTTCTTC
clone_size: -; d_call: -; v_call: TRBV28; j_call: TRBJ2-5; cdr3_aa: CASTWQGRETQYF; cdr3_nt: TGTGCCAGCACGTGGCAGGGTCGAGAGACCCAGTACTTC
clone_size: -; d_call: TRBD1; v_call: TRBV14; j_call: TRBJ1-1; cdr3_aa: CASSQLAGGFSTEAFF; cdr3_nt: TGTGCCAGCAGCCAATTGGCAGGGGGCTTTAGCACTGAAGCTTTCTTT
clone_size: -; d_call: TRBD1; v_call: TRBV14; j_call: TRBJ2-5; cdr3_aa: CASSPITDRGRVQETQYF; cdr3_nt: TGTGCCAGCAGCCCGATCACGGACAGGGGGCGTGTACAGGAGACCCAGTACTTC
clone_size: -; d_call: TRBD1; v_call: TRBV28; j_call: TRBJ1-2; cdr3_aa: CASSLVPGQGFYGYTF; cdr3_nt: TGTGCCAGCAGTTTAGTACCGGGACAGGGTTTCTATGGCTACACCTTC
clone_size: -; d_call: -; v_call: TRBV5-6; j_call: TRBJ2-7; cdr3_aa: CASSLVQGYEQYF; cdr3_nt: TGTGCCAGCAGCTTGGTACAGGGCTACGAGCAGTACTTC
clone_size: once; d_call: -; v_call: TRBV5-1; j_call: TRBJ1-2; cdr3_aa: CASSLDGRNSYGYTF; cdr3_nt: TGCGCCAGCAGCTTGGACGGGAGAAATAGCTATGGCTACACCTTC
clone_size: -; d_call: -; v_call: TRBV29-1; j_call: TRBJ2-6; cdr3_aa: CSVDSSGANVLTF; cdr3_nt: TGCAGCGTAGACAGCTCTGGGGCCAACGTCCTGACTTTC
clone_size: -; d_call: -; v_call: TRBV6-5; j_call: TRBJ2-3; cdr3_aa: CASSYSIRGTTDTQYF; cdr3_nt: TGTGCCAGCAGTTACTCGATCCGGGGAACCACAGATACGCAGTATTTT
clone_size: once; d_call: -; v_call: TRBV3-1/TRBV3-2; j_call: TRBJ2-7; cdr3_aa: CASSHRIIPYEQYF; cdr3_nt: TGTGCCAGCAGCCATAGAATCATCCCCTACGAGCAGTACTTC
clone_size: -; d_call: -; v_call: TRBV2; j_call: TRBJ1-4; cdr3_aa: CASSGASAKRLNEKLFF; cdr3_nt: TGTGCCAGCAGTGGGGCTTCCGCAAAACGTCTGAATGAAAAACTGTTTTTT
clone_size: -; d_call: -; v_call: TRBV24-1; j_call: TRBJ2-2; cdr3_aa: CATSGVLNTGELFF; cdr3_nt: TGTGCCACCTCAGGGGTATTGAACACCGGGGAGCTGTTTTTT
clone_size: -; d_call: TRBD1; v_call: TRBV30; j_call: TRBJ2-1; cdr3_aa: CAWNPGTGATYNEQFF; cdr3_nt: TGTGCCTGGAACCCCGGGACAGGGGCGACGTACAATGAGCAGTTCTTC
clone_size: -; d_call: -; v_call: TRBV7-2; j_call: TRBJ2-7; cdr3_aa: CASSSPGEYEQYF; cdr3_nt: TGTGCCAGCAGCTCCCCAGGGGAATACGAGCAGTACTTC
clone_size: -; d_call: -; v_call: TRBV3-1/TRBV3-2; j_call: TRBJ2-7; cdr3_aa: CASSQVPSGAYEQYF; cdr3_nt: TGTGCCAGCAGCCAAGTACCATCCGGAGCCTACGAGCAGTACTTC
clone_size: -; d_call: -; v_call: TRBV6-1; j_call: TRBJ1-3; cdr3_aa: CASSASLAGAGNTIYF; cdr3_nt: TGTGCCAGCAGTGCCTCACTCGCAGGGGCTGGAAACACCATATATTTT
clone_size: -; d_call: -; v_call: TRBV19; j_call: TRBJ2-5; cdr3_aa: CASSIEAGLGTQYF; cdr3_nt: TGTGCCAGTAGTATAGAGGCGGGGCTGGGGACCCAGTACTTC
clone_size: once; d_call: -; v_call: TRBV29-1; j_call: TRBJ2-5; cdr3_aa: CSAAGTHQETQYF; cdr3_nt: TGCAGCGCAGCCGGGACACATCAAGAGACCCAGTACTTC
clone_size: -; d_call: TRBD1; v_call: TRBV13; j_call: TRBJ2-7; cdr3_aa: CASSPPGQYYEQYF; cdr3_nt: TGTGCCAGCAGCCCCCCGGGACAGTACTACGAGCAGTACTTC
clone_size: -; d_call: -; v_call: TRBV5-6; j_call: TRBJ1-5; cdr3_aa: CASSMGDLNQPQHF; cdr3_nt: TGTGCCAGCAGCATGGGTGACCTCAATCAGCCCCAGCATTTT
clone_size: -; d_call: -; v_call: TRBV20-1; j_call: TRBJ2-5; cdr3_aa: CSASTSQETQYF; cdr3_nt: TGCAGTGCTAGTACTAGCCAGGAGACCCAGTACTTC
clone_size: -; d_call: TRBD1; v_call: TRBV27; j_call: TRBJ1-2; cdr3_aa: CASSPDREDYGYTF; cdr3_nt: TGTGCCAGCAGCCCGGACAGGGAGGACTATGGCTACACCTTC
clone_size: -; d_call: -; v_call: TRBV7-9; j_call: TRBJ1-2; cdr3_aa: CASSPESGYTF; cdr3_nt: TGTGCCAGCAGCCCAGAAAGTGGCTACACCTTC
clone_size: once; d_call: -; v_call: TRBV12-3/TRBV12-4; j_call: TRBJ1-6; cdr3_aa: CASSARGDSPLHF; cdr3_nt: TGTGCCAGCAGTGCAAGGGGTGATTCACCCCTCCACTTT
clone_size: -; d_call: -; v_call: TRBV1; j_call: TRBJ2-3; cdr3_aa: CTSSPLRLAGSTDTQYF; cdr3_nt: TGCACCAGCAGCCCCCTTCGACTAGCGGGAAGCACAGATACGCAGTATTTT
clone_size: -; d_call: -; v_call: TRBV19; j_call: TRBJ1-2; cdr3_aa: CASTQGHYGYTF; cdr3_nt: TGTGCCAGTACCCAGGGTCACTATGGCTACACCTTC
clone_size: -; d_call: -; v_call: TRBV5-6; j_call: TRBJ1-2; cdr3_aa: CASSLDRVGYTF; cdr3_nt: TGTGCCAGCAGCTTGGACAGGGTAGGCTACACCTTC
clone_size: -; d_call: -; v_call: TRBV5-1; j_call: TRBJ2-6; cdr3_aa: CASSRDGSGANVLTF; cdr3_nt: TGCGCCAGCAGCCGGGACGGTTCGGGGGCCAACGTCCTGACTTTC
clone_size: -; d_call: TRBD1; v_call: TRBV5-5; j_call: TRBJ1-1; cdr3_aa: CASSLVGDRDFTEAFF; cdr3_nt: TGTGCCAGCAGCTTGGTTGGGGACAGGGACTTCACTGAAGCTTTCTTT
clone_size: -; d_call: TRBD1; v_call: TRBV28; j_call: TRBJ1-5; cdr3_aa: CGSGQGRYQPQHF; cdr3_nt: TGTGGAAGCGGACAGGGGAGATATCAGCCCCAGCATTTT